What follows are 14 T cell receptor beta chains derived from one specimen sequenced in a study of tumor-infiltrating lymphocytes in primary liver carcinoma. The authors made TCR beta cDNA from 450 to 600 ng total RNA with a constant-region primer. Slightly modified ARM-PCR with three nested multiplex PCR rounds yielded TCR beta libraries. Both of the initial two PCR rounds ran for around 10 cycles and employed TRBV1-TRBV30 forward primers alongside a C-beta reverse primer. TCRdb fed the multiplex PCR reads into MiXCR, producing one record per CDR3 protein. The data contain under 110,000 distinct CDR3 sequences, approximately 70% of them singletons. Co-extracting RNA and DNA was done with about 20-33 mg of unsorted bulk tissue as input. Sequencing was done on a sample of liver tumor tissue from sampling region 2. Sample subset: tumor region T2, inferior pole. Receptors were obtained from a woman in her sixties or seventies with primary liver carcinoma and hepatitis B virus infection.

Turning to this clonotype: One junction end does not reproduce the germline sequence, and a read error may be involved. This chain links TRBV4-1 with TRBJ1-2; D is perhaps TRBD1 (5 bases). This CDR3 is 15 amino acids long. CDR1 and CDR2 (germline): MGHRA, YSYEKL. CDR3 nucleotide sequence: TGCGCCAACAGCCAAGATGAGGGGTTCCCCTATGGCTACACCTTC. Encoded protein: CANSQDEGFPYGYTF.

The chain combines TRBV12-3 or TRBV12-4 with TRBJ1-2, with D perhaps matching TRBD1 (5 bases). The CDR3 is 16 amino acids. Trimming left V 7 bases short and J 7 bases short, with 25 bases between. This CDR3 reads CASTPNGGGGLFGYTF. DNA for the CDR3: TGTGCCAGCACCCCAAACGGGGGTGGAGGCTTATTTGGCTACACCTTC.

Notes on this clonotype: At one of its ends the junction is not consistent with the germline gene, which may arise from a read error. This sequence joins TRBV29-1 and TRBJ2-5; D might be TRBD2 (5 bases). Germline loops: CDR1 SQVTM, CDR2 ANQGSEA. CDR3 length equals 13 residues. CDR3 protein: CSAYSGYQETQYF. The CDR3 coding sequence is TGCAGCGCGTATTCGGGATATCAAGAGACTCAGTACTTC.

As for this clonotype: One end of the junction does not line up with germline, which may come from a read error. CDR3 sequence (DNA): TGTGCCAGCAACCAAGAGTCGGGAGGGCCAATCAATGAGCAGTTCTTC. Translation gives CASNQESGGPINEQFF. The chain carries TRBV4-2 and TRBJ2-1; 8 bases agree with TRBD2. CDR3 length equals 16 residues. Germline-derived CDR1 and CDR2 are LGHNA and YNFKEQ.

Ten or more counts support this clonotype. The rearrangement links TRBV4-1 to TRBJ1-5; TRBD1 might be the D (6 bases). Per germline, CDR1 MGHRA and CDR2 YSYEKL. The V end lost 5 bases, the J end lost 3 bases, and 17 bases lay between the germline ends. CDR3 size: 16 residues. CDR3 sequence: CASSATDRSLNQPQHF. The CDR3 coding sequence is TGCGCCAGCAGCGCGACTGACAGGTCCCTCAATCAGCCCCAGCATTTT.

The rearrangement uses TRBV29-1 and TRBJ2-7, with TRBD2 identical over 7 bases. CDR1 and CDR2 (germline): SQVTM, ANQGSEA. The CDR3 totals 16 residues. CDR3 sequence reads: CSVGTGGSRAPYEQYF. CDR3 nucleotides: TGCAGTGTGGGGACTGGCGGGAGTCGGGCCCCCTACGAGCAGTACTTC.

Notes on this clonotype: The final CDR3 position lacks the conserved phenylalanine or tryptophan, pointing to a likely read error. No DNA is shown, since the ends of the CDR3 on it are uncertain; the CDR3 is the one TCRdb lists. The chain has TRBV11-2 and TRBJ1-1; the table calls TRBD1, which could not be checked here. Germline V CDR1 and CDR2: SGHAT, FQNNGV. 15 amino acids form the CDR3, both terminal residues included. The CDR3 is CASGGTGGKGIEAFL.

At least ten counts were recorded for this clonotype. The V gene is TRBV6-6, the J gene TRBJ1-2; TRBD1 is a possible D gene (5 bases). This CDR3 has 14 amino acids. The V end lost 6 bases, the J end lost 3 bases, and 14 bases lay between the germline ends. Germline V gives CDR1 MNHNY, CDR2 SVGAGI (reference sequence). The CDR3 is CASSSDGGYYGYTF. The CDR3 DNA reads TGTGCCAGCAGCTCCGACGGGGGATACTATGGCTACACCTTC.

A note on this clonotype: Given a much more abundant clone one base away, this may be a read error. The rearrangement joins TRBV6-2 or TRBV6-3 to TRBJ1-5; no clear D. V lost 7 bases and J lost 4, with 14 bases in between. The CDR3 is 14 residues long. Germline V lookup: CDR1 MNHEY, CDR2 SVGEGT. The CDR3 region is CASTYVGGNQPQHF. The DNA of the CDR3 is TGTGCCAGCACTTATGTAGGTGGGAATCAGCCCCAGCATTTT.

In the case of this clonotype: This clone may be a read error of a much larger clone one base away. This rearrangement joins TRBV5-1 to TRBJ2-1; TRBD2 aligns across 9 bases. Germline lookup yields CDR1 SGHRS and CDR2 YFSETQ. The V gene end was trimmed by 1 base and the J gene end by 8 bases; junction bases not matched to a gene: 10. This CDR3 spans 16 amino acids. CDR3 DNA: TGCGCCAGCAGCTTGTGGGGGGCTAGCGGGATCGATGAGCAGTTCTTC. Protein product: CASSLWGASGIDEQFF. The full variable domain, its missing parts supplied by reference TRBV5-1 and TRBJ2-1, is KAGVTQTPRYLIKTRGQQVTLSCSPISGHRSVSWYQQTPGQGLQFLFEYFSETQRNKGNFPGRFSGRQFSNSRSEMNVSTLELGDSALYLCASSLWGASGIDEQFFGPGTRLTVL.

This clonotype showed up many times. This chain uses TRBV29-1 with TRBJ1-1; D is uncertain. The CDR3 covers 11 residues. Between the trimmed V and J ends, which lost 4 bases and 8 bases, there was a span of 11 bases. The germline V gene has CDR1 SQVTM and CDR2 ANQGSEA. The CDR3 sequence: CSVGKGGEAFF. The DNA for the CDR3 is TGCAGCGTTGGGAAGGGAGGGGAAGCTTTCTTT.

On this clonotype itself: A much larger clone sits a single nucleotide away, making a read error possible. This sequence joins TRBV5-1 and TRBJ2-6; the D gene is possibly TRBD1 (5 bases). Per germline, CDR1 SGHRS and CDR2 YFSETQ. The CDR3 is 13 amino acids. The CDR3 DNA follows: TGCGCCAGCAGCTCTTCTGGGGCCAACGTCCAGACTTTC. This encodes CASSSSGANVQTF.

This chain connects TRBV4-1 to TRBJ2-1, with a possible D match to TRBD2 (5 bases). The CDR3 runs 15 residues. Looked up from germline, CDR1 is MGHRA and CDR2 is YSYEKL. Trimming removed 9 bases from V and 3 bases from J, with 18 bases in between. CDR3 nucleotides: TGCGCCAGTAGTGATGCGGGCCGCTACTACAATGAGCAGTTCTTC. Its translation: CASSDAGRYYNEQFF.

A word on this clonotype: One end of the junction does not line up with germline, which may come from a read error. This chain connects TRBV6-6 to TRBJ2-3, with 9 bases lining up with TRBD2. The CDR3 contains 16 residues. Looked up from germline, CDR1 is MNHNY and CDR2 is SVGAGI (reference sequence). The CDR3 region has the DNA TGTGTCAGCAGGGGCCTAGCGGGAACTTGCACAGATACGCAGTATTTT. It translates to CVSRGLAGTCTDTQYF.